The subject of this entry is one T cell receptor (beta chain). Its target antigen remains unknown. Qualities for individual bases were not recorded, and no much larger clone is one base off. This sample was included in a study of PD-L1 blockade in urothelial cancer (dated by TCRdb to 2017 to 2019). General notes on the study: Therapy was started at some point between 2014 and 2016 for all patients, and atezolizumab 1,200 mg was administered intravenously every 3 weeks. Pretreatment blood TCR-seq was available for nearly 30 patients, at least one posttreatment blood collection was obtained for 24 patients, and tumor TCR-seq was available for 24 patients. About 90% of the roughly 30 patients were identified as males with urothelial cancer of bladder origin, and a prior smoking history was reported by 18 of 29 patients. Blood samples were analyzed at 3 weeks after treatment start (second dose) and at 6 weeks after treatment start. Whole exome sequencing and RNA sequencing of pretreatment tumors were performed alongside TCR sequencing in the same patients. Durable clinical benefit was achieved by nine patients and was not achieved by 20 patients. Patients had an ECOG performance status of 0 or 1 and had received between 0 and 3 prior chemotherapy regimens. Pretreatment tumor samples, along with matched peripheral blood serially collected before and after atezolizumab treatment, were subjected to TCR sequencing. The study was an exploratory multi-omic analysis of somatic, immune and clinical correlates of response to PD-L1 blockade with atezolizumab in urothelial cancer. Durable clinical benefit was defined as a progression-free survival longer than 6 months, and TCR features were additionally tested against progression-free survival and overall survival. Blood samples gave a median of about 150,000 T cells and 83,000 or so unique TCRs, with a median clonality of roughly 0.08.

Taken from the germline V gene, the CDR1 and CDR2 loops are MNHEY and SVGAGI. V loses 6 bases at its end and J loses 10 bases; junction bases beyond the gene matches: 12. Including cysteine and phenylalanine, the CDR3 has 15 amino acids. Only CDR3 DNA is held: 45 bases, read in frame from base 1. A cohort of roughly 30 patients with locally advanced or metastatic urothelial carcinoma, treated at Memorial Sloan Kettering on a trial protocol, was included. Peripheral blood mononuclear cells were collected pretreatment and during treatment, with between 1 and 8 total time points per patient. The Qiagen DNeasy Blood extraction kit was used to purify genomic DNA from total PBMCs and from tumor samples. PBMCs were collected pretreatment and during treatment, and were isolated and stored as previously described. Synthetic TCR analog templates were spiked into each PCR so that absolute template abundance could be estimated from read counts. The immunoSEQ assay was used to amplify TCRbeta CDR3 regions from genomic DNA with bias-controlled V and J gene primers. Sequencing of rearranged TCRbeta segments was performed at approximately 20X coverage. For the original study's pipeline: Clustering was used to correct sequencing errors, and CDR3s were annotated against IMGT so that V, D and J genes could be assigned. Downstream analyses used only productive TCRbeta rearrangements and left out out-of-frame or stop-codon sequences. Clonality was calculated as one minus the Shannon entropy normalized by the log of the number of unique productive sequences. Clones differing between time points or between blood and tumor were identified by Fisher's exact test with Benjamini-Hochberg correction at adjusted p below 0.01. Drawn from immuneACCESS, this table holds only the in-frame rearrangements with V and J called that TCRdb kept. Clones are partly lost; checked studies trace under half to an unresolved V gene and leave the rest unexplained. Clone size and V and J calls were adopted from that table, with D and trimming inferred from the DNA. This sample has approximately 100,000 clones in its table, and about 85% of those were observed once. The top ten clonotypes cover around 2.4% of the sample.

Study-level results and caveats: Greater expansion of tumor-associated TCR clones in peripheral blood 3 weeks after the start of treatment was observed in patients with durable benefit (n of about 21, p = 0.022). Because the sample size was small (n of about 27) and many of the analyses were exploratory, the results are meant to be hypothesis-generating. A pretreatment peripheral blood TCR clonality below the median was linked to improved progression-free and overall survival.

The V and J genes are TRBV6-5 and TRBJ1-6; 7 of the junction bases match TRBD1. The source is a man aged 50 to 60 with urothelial cancer. The sample was PBMCs, taken around atezolizumab (anti-PD-L1) treatment. The CDR3 here reads CASRPPGQPTSPLHF. Here is the DNA: TGTGCCAGCAGGCCACCGGGACAGCCGACATCACCCCTCCACTTT.